This is a list of T cell receptor beta chains from one sample in a study of blood T cell repertoires in COVID-19. Sequencing used immunoSEQ multiplex PCR; TCRdb keeps in-frame clones, though not all of them. The sample includes around 180,000 clones, over 75% of them seen just once. Sequences were obtained from peripheral blood. These receptor sequences come from a man in his sixties or seventies with active or convalescent COVID-19. Each CDR3 is given with its conserved first and last residue. Each record gives: D gene, V gene, clone size, J gene, CDR3 protein, CDR3 DNA. The D gene is left open where the match is weak. The size field is filled for only some rows; it gives once, few, many or a size class.

TRBD1,TRBV5-4,NA,TRBJ1-1,CASSADRGENTEAFF,TGTGCCAGCAGCGCCGACAGGGGCGAAAACACTGAAGCTTTCTTT
TRBD1,TRBV5-1,NA,TRBJ2-7,CASRGQGIGYEQYF,TGCGCCAGCAGGGGACAGGGAATAGGCTACGAGCAGTACTTC
TRBD1,TRBV25-1,once,TRBJ1-4,CASKLQGAGEKLFF,TGTGCCAGCAAGTTACAGGGGGCGGGGGAAAAACTGTTTTTT
NA,TRBV5-1,NA,TRBJ1-1,CASSDSLNTEAFF,TGCGCCAGCAGTGACAGTTTGAACACTGAAGCTTTCTTT
NA,TRBV6-5,NA,TRBJ1-2,CASRSISGYTF,TGTGCCAGCCGAAGCATATCCGGCTACACCTTC
TRBD1,TRBV19,NA,TRBJ1-5,CASRSAAGGDQPQHF,TGTGCCAGTAGAAGCGCGGCAGGGGGCGATCAGCCCCAGCATTTT
NA,TRBV6-5,few,TRBJ2-7,CASSSFSGQVEQYF,TGTGCCAGCAGTTCGTTTAGCGGACAGGTCGAGCAGTACTTC
NA,TRBV29-1,NA,TRBJ2-1,CSVVSLDLYNEQFF,TGCAGCGTTGTAAGCCTCGATTTATACAATGAGCAGTTCTTC
TRBD2,TRBV2,NA,TRBJ2-3,CASSELAGFRDTQYF,TGTGCCAGCAGTGAACTAGCGGGTTTCAGGGATACGCAGTATTTT
TRBD1,TRBV7-9,NA,TRBJ2-2,CASRTGANTGELFF,TGTGCCAGCAGGACAGGGGCGAACACCGGGGAGCTGTTTTTT
TRBD2,TRBV5-8,NA,TRBJ2-5,CASRLAGGTGETQYF,TGTGCCAGCAGACTAGCGGGCGGAACGGGGGAGACCCAGTACTTC
NA,TRBV27,NA,TRBJ2-3,CASSINRQSTQYF,TGTGCCAGCAGTATAAACCGACAGAGTACGCAGTATTTT
NA,TRBV7-2,NA,TRBJ2-7,CASSRTRGVYEQYF,TGTGCCAGCAGCCGGACTAGGGGGGTCTACGAGCAGTACTTC
NA,TRBV18,once,TRBJ2-3,CASSPDSYTDTQYF,TGTGCCAGCTCACCGGACAGCTACACAGATACGCAGTATTTT
TRBD1,TRBV4-1,NA,TRBJ1-1,CASSQGDRDNTEAFF,TGCGCCAGCAGCCAAGGGGACAGGGATAACACTGAAGCTTTCTTT
NA,TRBV30,NA,TRBJ1-1,CAWSFLSMNTEAFF,TGTGCCTGGAGCTTTTTGAGCATGAACACTGAAGCTTTCTTT
TRBD2,TRBV4-3,few,TRBJ2-3,CASSPLAGITDTQYF,TGCGCCAGCAGCCCTCTAGCGGGAATCACAGATACGCAGTATTTT
NA,TRBV18,NA,TRBJ1-3,CASSPPGLGQAGNTIYF,TGTGCCAGCTCACCACCGGGTCTGGGGCAGGCTGGAAACACCATATATTTT
NA,TRBV30,NA,TRBJ1-2,CAWSVGGGYTF,TGTGCCTGGAGTGTGGGAGGTGGCTACACCTTC
TRBD1,TRBV13,NA,TRBJ1-1,CASSKWTGANTEAFF,TGTGCCAGCAGCAAATGGACAGGCGCGAACACTGAAGCTTTCTTT
TRBD1,TRBV5-6,NA,TRBJ1-2,CASSWGQGFGYTF,TGTGCCAGCAGCTGGGGACAGGGGTTTGGCTACACCTTC
TRBD1,TRBV12-3/TRBV12-4,NA,TRBJ2-6,CASSWGPTGALTF,TGTGCCAGCAGTTGGGGACCGACAGGGGCCCTGACTTTC
TRBD1,TRBV5-1,NA,TRBJ1-2,CASSLATGGSYGYTF,TGCGCCAGCAGCTTGGCAACAGGGGGGAGCTATGGCTACACCTTC
TRBD1,TRBV18,NA,TRBJ1-1,CASSPFPGTGGNTEAFF,TGTGCCAGCTCACCTTTTCCCGGGACAGGAGGGAACACTGAAGCTTTCTTT
NA,TRBV24-1,NA,TRBJ2-3,CATSDPRGSDTQYF,TGTGCCACCAGTGATCCCCGGGGGTCGGATACGCAGTATTTT
NA,TRBV7-8,NA,TRBJ2-2,CASKGAGELFF,TGTGCCAGCAAAGGGGCCGGGGAGCTGTTTTTT
NA,TRBV15,few,TRBJ1-2,CATSREAAYYGYTF,TGTGCCACCAGCAGAGAAGCGGCGTACTATGGCTACACCTTC
NA,TRBV7-8,NA,TRBJ2-6,CASSSITGANVLTF,TGTGCCAGCAGTTCTATAACTGGGGCCAACGTCCTGACTTTC
TRBD1,TRBV7-8,NA,TRBJ2-3,CASSSGTGADTQYF,TGTGCCAGCAGCTCCGGGACAGGGGCTGATACGCAGTATTTT
TRBD1,TRBV4-3,NA,TRBJ1-6,CASSQTGQGNSPLHF,TGCGCCAGCAGCCAGACTGGACAGGGAAATTCACCCCTCCACTTT
NA,TRBV28,NA,TRBJ1-4,CASSLRRIATNEKLFF,TGTGCCAGCAGTTTGCGGCGAATCGCAACTAATGAAAAACTGTTTTTT
NA,TRBV7-2,many,TRBJ1-5,CASSLGAQSNQPQHF,TGTGCCAGCAGCTTAGGGGCCCAGAGCAATCAGCCCCAGCATTTT
TRBD2,TRBV6-5,NA,TRBJ2-7,CASSYERGYEQYF,TGTGCCAGCAGTTACGAGCGGGGCTACGAGCAGTACTTC
TRBD1,TRBV5-4,NA,TRBJ1-2,CASSFWDRGLWGYTF,TGTGCCAGCAGCTTTTGGGACAGGGGGCTTTGGGGCTACACCTTC
NA,TRBV10-1,NA,TRBJ2-1,CASSEAPGEQFF,TGCGCCAGCAGTGAGGCCCCAGGTGAGCAGTTCTTC
TRBD1,TRBV11-1,few,TRBJ2-5,CASSSQGTDGETQYF,TGTGCCAGCAGCTCCCAAGGGACAGACGGAGAGACCCAGTACTTC
NA,TRBV4-1,NA,TRBJ2-1,CASSQAGGGLTQFF,TGCGCCAGCAGCCAAGCAGGCGGGGGCCTCACGCAGTTCTTC
NA,TRBV7-6,NA,TRBJ1-5,CATIKGGQRNQPQHF,TGTGCCACCATTAAAGGGGGACAACGCAATCAGCCCCAGCATTTT
TRBD1,TRBV20-1,NA,TRBJ1-2,CRPRTGDGYTF,TGCAGGCCAAGGACAGGGGATGGCTACACCTTC
NA,TRBV2,few,TRBJ1-1,CASRSSGGTEAFF,TGTGCCAGCAGGTCCTCTGGGGGGACTGAAGCTTTCTTT
NA,TRBV7-9,NA,TRBJ1-1,CASRGQGSEAFF,TGTGCCAGCAGAGGTCAGGGATCTGAAGCTTTCTTT